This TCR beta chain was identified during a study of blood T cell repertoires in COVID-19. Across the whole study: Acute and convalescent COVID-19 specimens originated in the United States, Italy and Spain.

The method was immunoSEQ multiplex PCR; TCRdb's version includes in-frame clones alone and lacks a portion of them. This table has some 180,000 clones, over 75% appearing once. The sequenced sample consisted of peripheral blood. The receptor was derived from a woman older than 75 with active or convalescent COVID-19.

In DNA, the CDR3 is TGTGCCAGCAGAAATAACAGGGGAAACACCATATATTTT. Translated: CASRNNRGNTIYF. The chain is built from TRBV6-5 and TRBJ1-3, with D tentatively TRBD1 (5 bases). The CDR3 contains 13 residues. Trimming stripped 6 bases from V and 4 bases from J, with 10 bases between. Germline V gene lookup returns CDR1 MNHEY and CDR2 SVGAGI.